Each of the 12 T cell receptor beta chains below was sequenced from the same sample in a study of T cells in Graves' hyperthyroidism and ophthalmopathy. RNA transcripts were the template for amplifying TCR beta CDR3 regions. HTBI primers were the set used in a first-round RT-PCR of the TCR CDR3. TCRdb reprocessed the multiplex PCR reads via MiXCR and lists one record per CDR3 protein. The repertoire holds approximately 530,000 distinct CDR3 sequences, roughly a sixth seen once, with about 20% in the top ten. The sequenced material came from blood. These receptors were obtained from a woman under 30 with Graves' hyperthyroidism.

This clonotype was counted ten times or more. CDR3 loop: CASSAQAQGAVEQYF. The CDR3 nucleotides are TGTGCCAGCAGCGCCCAAGCACAGGGGGCCGTCGAGCAGTACTTC. The rearrangement uses TRBV7-2 and TRBJ2-7, with 9 bases lining up with TRBD1. This CDR3 is built from 15 residues. V shed 5 bases, J shed 6 bases, and the junction held 11 bases outside the gene matches. Germline V gene data show CDR1 as SGHTA and CDR2 as FQGNSA.

The sample holds a few counts of this clonotype. The rearrangement joins TRBV5-8 to TRBJ2-4, with D uncertain. V lost 0 bases, J lost 2 bases, and 9 bases lay in between. From germline, CDR1 is SGHTS and CDR2 YDEGEE. The CDR3 is made up of 15 amino acids. The CDR3 sequence is CASSLGGVTKNIQYF. CDR3 in DNA: TGTGCCAGCAGCTTGGGTGGGGTAACCAAAAACATTCAGTACTTC.

This clonotype has a count of ten or more. The V gene is TRBV11-2, the J gene TRBJ1-2, with D maybe TRBD1 (5 bases). Germline CDR1 and CDR2: SGHAT and FQNNGV. This CDR3 contains 12 residues. Trimming took off 10 bases at V and 6 bases at J, with 15 bases between the two ends. CDR3 protein: CATTLGGDGYTF. The CDR3 bases are TGTGCCACCACACTGGGGGGGGATGGCTACACCTTC.

This clonotype was observed a handful of times. V usage is TRBV2 and J usage is TRBJ1-6, with D unclear. This CDR3 region has 14 residues. Germline-derived CDR1 and CDR2 are SNHLY and FYNNEI. Trimming took 3 bases from V and 9 from J, leaving 12 bases between them. The chain's CDR3 is CASSEQPPGSPLHF. The CDR3 bases are TGTGCCAGCAGTGAGCAGCCACCTGGTTCACCCCTCCACTTT.

The V and J genes are TRBV19 and TRBJ2-7; 8 bases fit TRBD2. Looked up from germline, CDR1 is LNHDA and CDR2 is SQIVND (reference sequence). The CDR3 length is 15 residues. The junction had 6 bases not matched to a gene; V was cut back by 1 base and J by 4 bases. The CDR3 nucleotides are TGTGCCAGTAGTATAGTCGGGGGGGCGAAGTACGAGCAGTACTTC. Translation: CASSIVGGAKYEQYF.

Remarks on this clonotype: A much larger clone lies one base from this, so it may be a read error. Written as DNA, the CDR3 is TGTGCCAGCAAAAACGGGGGACTAGCGGACAATGAGCAGCTCTTC. Translating gives CASKNGGLADNEQLF. This chain connects TRBV6-4 to TRBJ2-1; 11 nucleotides match TRBD2. Germline V gene sequence: CDR1 MRHNA, CDR2 SNTAGT. CDR3 size: 15 residues.

This clonotype was seen at least ten times. In DNA, the CDR3 is TGTGCCAGCAGTGAAACACCCAACTATGGCTACACCTTC. It translates to CASSETPNYGYTF. The chain has TRBV2 and TRBJ1-2; D unclear. Germline V lookup: CDR1 SNHLY, CDR2 FYNNEI. Trimming cost V 2 bases and J 2 bases, with 6 bases left between them. CDR3 size: 13 residues.

This sequence joins TRBV19 and TRBJ1-5; 7 bases agree with TRBD1. The germline CDR1 and CDR2 sequences are LNHDA and SQIVND (reference sequence). The CDR3 length is 15 residues. Trimming cost V 4 bases and J 7 bases; bases outside gene matches: 10. CDR3 nucleotide sequence: TGTGCCAGTAGTAGCTACAGGGGAGGAGGACAGCCCCAGCATTTT. It encodes CASSSYRGGGQPQHF.

This clonotype came up many times. The gene calls are TRBV7-2 and TRBJ2-3; D is ambiguous. Germline-derived CDR1 and CDR2 are SGHTA and FQGNSA. CDR3 length equals 14 residues. The V gene lost 0 bases and the J gene lost 8 bases, with 12 bases spanning the gap. The CDR3 loop reads CASSLALRGVTQYF. CDR3 nucleotide sequence: TGTGCCAGCAGCTTAGCGCTGAGAGGCGTTACGCAGTATTTT. Full variable domain (missing parts from reference TRBV7-2 and TRBJ2-3): GAGVSQSPSNKVTEKGKDVELRCDPISGHTALYWYRQSLGQGLEFLIYFQGNSAPDKSGLPSDRFSAERTGGSVSTLTIQRTQQEDSAVYLCASSLALRGVTQYFGPGTRLTVL.

The chain employs TRBV10-1 and TRBJ2-1, with TRBD1 identical over 9 bases. The germline CDR1 and CDR2 sequences are WNHNN and SYGVQD (reference sequence). This CDR3 comprises 16 residues. V shed 6 bases, J shed 7 bases, and the junction held 13 bases outside the gene matches. Written as DNA, the CDR3 is TGCGCCAGCAGCCCTCTACCGGGACAGGGTTCAAATGAGCAGTTCTTC. Protein sequence: CASSPLPGQGSNEQFF.

This chain uses TRBV24-1 with TRBJ2-2, with 9 bases identical to TRBD2. V dropped 7 bases and J dropped 7; count of bases not matched to a gene: 12. This CDR3 is 16 amino acids long. Germline V CDR1 and CDR2: KGHDR, SFDVKD. The CDR3 nucleotides are TGTGCCACCAGCGCGGAGGCTAGCGGGATAGTCGGGGAGCTGTTTTTT. Translated: CATSAEASGIVGELFF.

There are many counts of this clonotype. This chain uses TRBV3-1 with TRBJ1-5; D is unclear. CDR1 is LGHDT, CDR2 YNNKEL, per germline (reference sequence). This CDR3 has 17 amino acids. V was trimmed by 1 base and J by 0 bases, leaving 13 bases between them. CDR3 DNA sequence: TGTGCCAGCAGCCAAGGAGTCTTTTTAGATAGCAATCAGCCCCAGCATTTT. Translated, it gives CASSQGVFLDSNQPQHF.